The next 17 T cell receptor beta chains were all read from a single sample in a study. Cells sorted as Tregs were CD4+, CD25+ and CD127-/low. Each CDR3 protein gets one entry after TCRdb re-called the 5' RACE reads with MiXCR. The sample includes about 42,000 distinct CDR3 sequences, roughly a fifth of them seen just once. Sequencing used Tregs sorted from blood. These receptors all stem from a female donor with breast cancer.

At least ten counts were recorded for this clonotype. V and J are TRBV20-1 and TRBJ2-5; D ambiguous. This CDR3 region has 14 residues. From germline, CDR1 is DFQATT and CDR2 SNEGSKA (reference sequence). The V and J ends lost 4 bases and 2 bases respectively, with 14 bases between them. The CDR3 reads CSAKSGRLQETQYF. In DNA, the CDR3 is TGCAGTGCTAAGTCAGGACGGCTGCAAGAGACCCAGTACTTC.

This CDR3 is CASSPGTNAEQFF. CDR3 in DNA: TGTGCCAGCTCACCTGGGACTAATGCCGAGCAGTTCTTC. J is TRBJ2-1 and V is TRBV18, with 7 bases lining up with TRBD2. Germline values: CDR1 KGHSH, CDR2 LQKENI. There are 13 residues in the CDR3. After removal of 3 bases from V and 10 bases from J, the junction contained 6 bases not matched to a gene.

As to this clonotype: A much larger clone differs by one base, so this may be a read error. The rearrangement links TRBV6-5 to TRBJ2-1; the match to TRBD2 covers 8 bases. CDR1 MNHEY and CDR2 SVGAGI come from the germline V gene. The CDR3 totals 16 residues. The DNA for the CDR3 is TGTGCCAGCAGTTACTCTACGGGAGGGCTAAACAATGAGCAGTCCTTC. Its protein product is CASSYSTGGLNNEQSF.

This clonotype was detected ten times or more. The rearrangement links TRBV10-3 to TRBJ2-1, with 9 bases lining up with TRBD2. Looked up from germline, CDR1 is ENHRY and CDR2 is SYGVKD. After removal of 5 bases from V and 8 bases from J, the junction contained 7 bases not matched to a gene. The CDR3 is 14 residues long. This CDR3 is CAISPGLATDEQFF. In DNA form, the CDR3 reads TGTGCCATCAGTCCGGGACTAGCTACCGATGAGCAGTTCTTC.

The chain combines TRBV5-1 with TRBJ2-5; D unclear. The germline V and J ends were trimmed by 2 bases and 2 bases, with 10 bases remaining between them. This CDR3 spans 14 amino acids. Per the germline V gene, CDR1 is SGHRS and CDR2 is YFSETQ. The CDR3 DNA is TGCGCCAGCAGCTTATACAGCGATCAAGAGACCCAGTACTTC. Its translation is CASSLYSDQETQYF.

Ten or more counts support this clonotype. This chain joins TRBV5-1 and TRBJ1-1, with 7 bases aligning to TRBD1. CDR3 length equals 14 residues. Trimming took 4 bases from V and 0 from J; bases not matched to a gene: 3. Per germline, CDR1 SGHRS and CDR2 YFSETQ. The CDR3 DNA follows: TGCGCCAGCAGCGGACAGGCCATGAACACTGAAGCTTTCTTT. This translates into CASSGQAMNTEAFF.

The sample holds many counts of this clonotype. This chain links TRBV20-1 with TRBJ2-7; D is possibly TRBD2 (5 bases). V lost 3 bases and J lost 1, with 13 bases in between. Per the germline V gene, CDR1 is DFQATT and CDR2 is SNEGSKA (reference sequence). There are 14 residues in the CDR3. The CDR3 DNA follows: TGCAGTGCTAGGGACCAAGGACTGTCCTACGAGCAGTACTTC. Translation: CSARDQGLSYEQYF.

The chain combines TRBV7-3 with TRBJ2-3; 9 nucleotides line up with TRBD2. The V gene end was trimmed by 6 bases and the J gene end by 4 bases; junction bases not matched to a gene: 5. The CDR3 length is 14 residues. Germline V gene lookup returns CDR1 SGHTA and CDR2 FQGTGA. The CDR3 DNA is TGTGCCAGCAGTAGCGGGAGTTCCGCAGATACGCAGTATTTT. Residues: CASSSGSSADTQYF.

V is TRBV4-3 and J is TRBJ2-1, with 11 nucleotides matching TRBD2. Germline V lookup: CDR1 LGHNA, CDR2 YSLEER. V gave up 4 bases and J gave up 5 bases; unmatched junction bases: 1. The CDR3 length is 14 residues. The CDR3 loop is CASSPGLADNEQFF. CDR3 DNA sequence: TGCGCCAGCAGCCCGGGACTAGCGGACAATGAGCAGTTCTTC.

This clonotype is labeled as medium-sized. The chain links TRBV5-1 to TRBJ2-1; D assignment may be TRBD1 or TRBD2 (5 bases each). Trimming stripped 1 base from V and 5 bases from J, with 10 bases between. Germline CDR1 reads SGHRS; CDR2 reads YFSETQ. There are 14 residues in the CDR3. The CDR3 DNA follows: TGCGCCAGCAGCTTGAGGGGACCCCACAATGAGCAGTTCTTC. Amino acids: CASSLRGPHNEQFF.

This clonotype was seen many times. This rearrangement joins TRBV5-5 to TRBJ2-4, with a weak D call TRBD2 (5 bases). The V and J ends lost 0 bases and 7 bases respectively, with 20 bases between them. The CDR3 extends over 17 amino acids. Germline CDR1 reads SGHKS; CDR2 reads YYEKEE (reference sequence). DNA of the CDR3: TGTGCCAGCAGCTTGGCCCGAACCGCCCGGAGGTTGAACATTCAGTACTTC. This translates into CASSLARTARRLNIQYF. Variable domain in full (rest from reference TRBV5-5 and TRBJ2-4): DAGVTQSPTHLIKTRGQQVTLRCSPISGHKSVSWYQQVLGQGPQFIFQYYEKEERGRGNFPDRFSARQFPNYSSELNVNALLLGDSALYLCASSLARTARRLNIQYFGAGTRLSVL.

As regards this clonotype: The final CDR3 position lacks the conserved phenylalanine or tryptophan, pointing to a likely read error. This chain connects TRBV10-3 to TRBJ2-3; possible D gene TRBD2, 6 bases. The germline V gene has CDR1 ENHRY and CDR2 SYGVKD. The CDR3 has 14 residues. CDR3 residues: CAVSESGSTDTQYI. CDR3 bases: TGTGCCGTCAGTGAGAGCGGGAGCACAGATACGCAGTATATT.

The genes are TRBV4-1 and TRBJ2-7; unclear D gene. Germline values: CDR1 MGHRA, CDR2 YSYEKL. The V end lost 1 base, the J end lost 1 base, and 8 bases lay between the germline ends. The CDR3 has 14 amino acids. CDR3: CASSQVVSSYEQYF. The CDR3 DNA is TGCGCCAGCAGCCAAGTAGTTTCGTCCTACGAGCAGTACTTC.

There are a few counts of this clonotype. The chain recombines TRBV27 with TRBJ1-1, with TRBD1 identical over 10 bases. The CDR3 extends over 15 amino acids. Germline V CDR1 and CDR2: MNHEY, SMNVEV (reference sequence). Trimming took 5 bases from V and 1 from J; bases not matched to a gene: 4. The CDR3, as DNA: TGTGCCAGCAGTGACCGGGACAGGGGGAACACTGAAGCTTTCTTT. It codes for CASSDRDRGNTEAFF.

This clonotype was counted ten times or more. The chain has TRBV5-4 and TRBJ2-5; unclear D gene. This CDR3 is 15 amino acids long. Germline V gene sequence: CDR1 SGHNT, CDR2 YYREEE (reference sequence). Trimming stripped 0 bases from V and 1 base from J, with 10 bases between. This CDR3 is CASSLESQFQETQYF. In DNA, the CDR3 is TGTGCCAGCAGCTTGGAATCACAGTTCCAAGAGACCCAGTACTTC.

This clonotype was detected many times. This rearrangement joins TRBV6-1 to TRBJ2-1, with a possible D match to TRBD2 (5 bases). Germline V CDR1 and CDR2: MNHNS, SASEGT. With 10 bases removed from V and 3 bases from J, the gap between germline ends came to 10 bases. There are 12 residues in the CDR3. The CDR3 sequence: CATRTLYNEQFF. CDR3 sequence (DNA): TGTGCCACTCGGACTCTCTACAATGAGCAGTTCTTC.

Only a few counts were recorded for this clonotype. This sequence joins TRBV30 and TRBJ2-7, with 8 bases that match TRBD2. The length of the CDR3 is 13 residues. Germline CDR1 reads GTSNPN; CDR2 reads SVGIG (reference sequence). The V segment lost 4 bases and the J segment 2 bases; nucleotides outside the gene matches: 4. Here the CDR3 reads CAWNGGGTYEQYF. The DNA for the CDR3 is TGTGCCTGGAATGGCGGGGGGACCTACGAGCAGTACTTC.